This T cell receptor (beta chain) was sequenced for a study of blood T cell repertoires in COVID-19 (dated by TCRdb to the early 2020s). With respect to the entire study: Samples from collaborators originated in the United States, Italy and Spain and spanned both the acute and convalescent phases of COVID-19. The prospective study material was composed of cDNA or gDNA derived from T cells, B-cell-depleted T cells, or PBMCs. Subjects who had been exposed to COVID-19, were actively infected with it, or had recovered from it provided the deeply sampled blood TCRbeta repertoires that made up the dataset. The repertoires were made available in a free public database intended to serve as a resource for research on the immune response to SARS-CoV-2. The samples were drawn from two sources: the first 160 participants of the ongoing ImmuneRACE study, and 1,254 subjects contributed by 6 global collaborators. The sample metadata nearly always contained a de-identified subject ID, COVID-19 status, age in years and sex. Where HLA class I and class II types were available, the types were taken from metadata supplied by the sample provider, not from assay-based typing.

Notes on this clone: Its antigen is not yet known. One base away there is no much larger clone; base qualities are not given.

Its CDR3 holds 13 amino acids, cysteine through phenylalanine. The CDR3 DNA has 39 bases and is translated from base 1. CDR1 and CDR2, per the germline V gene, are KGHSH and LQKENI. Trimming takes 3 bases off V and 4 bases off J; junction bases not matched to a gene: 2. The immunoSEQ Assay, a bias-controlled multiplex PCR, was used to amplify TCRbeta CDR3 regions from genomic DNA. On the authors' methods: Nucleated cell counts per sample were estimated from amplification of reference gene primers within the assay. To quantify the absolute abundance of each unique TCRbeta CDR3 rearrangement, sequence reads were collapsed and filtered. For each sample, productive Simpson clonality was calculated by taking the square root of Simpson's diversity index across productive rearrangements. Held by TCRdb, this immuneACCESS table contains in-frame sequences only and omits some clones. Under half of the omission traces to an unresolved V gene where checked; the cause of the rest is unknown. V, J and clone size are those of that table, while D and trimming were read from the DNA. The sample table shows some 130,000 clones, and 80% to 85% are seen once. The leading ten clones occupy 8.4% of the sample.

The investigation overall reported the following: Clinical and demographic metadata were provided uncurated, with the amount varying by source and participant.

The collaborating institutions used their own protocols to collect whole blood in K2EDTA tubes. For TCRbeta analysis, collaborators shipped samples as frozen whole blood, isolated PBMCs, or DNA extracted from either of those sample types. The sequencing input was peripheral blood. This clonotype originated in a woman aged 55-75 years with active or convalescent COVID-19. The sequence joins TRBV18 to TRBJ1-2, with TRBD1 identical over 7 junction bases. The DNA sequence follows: TGTGCCAGCTCACCCGACAGGGTCTATGGCTACACCTTC. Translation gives CASSPDRVYGYTF.